Listed here is a single T cell receptor beta chain. Its antigen is not known. This record belongs to a study of graft-versus-host responses after intestinal transplantation. The wider study: Transplantation in recipients was multivisceral, liver-intestinal, or isolated intestinal.

Profiled with immunoSEQ multiplex PCR; TCRdb holds only in-frame clones, not every one. The sample holds about 50,000 clones, around 90% seen once. The CDR3 has 15 amino acids. CDR1 is SEHNR, CDR2 FQNEAQ, per germline (reference sequence). V was shortened by 5 bases and J by 3 bases, with 16 bases between the two germline ends. The source material was unstimulated CD4+ T cells sorted from spleen or lymph node cells, sampled before transplant. The source of this sequence is a human donor who was the organ donor for an intestinal transplant. The chain couples TRBV7-9 to TRBJ1-1; TRBD1 might be the D (5 bases). CDR3 in DNA: TGTGCCAGCAGCCCGGGACTCCCCGGCGACACTGAAGCTTTCTTT. Its translation: CASSPGLPGDTEAFF.